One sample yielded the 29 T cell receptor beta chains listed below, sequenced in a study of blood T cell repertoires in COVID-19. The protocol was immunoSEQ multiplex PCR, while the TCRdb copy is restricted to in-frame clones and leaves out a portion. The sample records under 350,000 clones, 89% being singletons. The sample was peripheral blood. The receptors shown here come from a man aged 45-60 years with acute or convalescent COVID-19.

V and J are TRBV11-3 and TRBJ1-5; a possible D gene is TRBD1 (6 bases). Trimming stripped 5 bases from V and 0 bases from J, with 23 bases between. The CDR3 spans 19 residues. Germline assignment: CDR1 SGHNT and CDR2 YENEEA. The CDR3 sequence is CASSPRAPQGMVSNQPQHF. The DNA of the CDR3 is TGTGCCAGCAGCCCCCGGGCCCCCCAGGGGATGGTTAGCAATCAGCCCCAGCATTTT.

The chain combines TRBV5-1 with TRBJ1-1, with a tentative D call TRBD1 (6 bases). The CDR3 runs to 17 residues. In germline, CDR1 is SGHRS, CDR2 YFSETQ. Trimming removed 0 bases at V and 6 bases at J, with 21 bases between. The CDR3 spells CASSLAGVARRTSEAFF. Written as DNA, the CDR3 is TGCGCCAGCAGCTTGGCAGGGGTGGCAAGGCGAACATCTGAAGCTTTCTTT. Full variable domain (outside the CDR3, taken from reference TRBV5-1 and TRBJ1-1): KAGVTQTPRYLIKTRGQQVTLSCSPISGHRSVSWYQQTPGQGLQFLFEYFSETQRNKGNFPGRFSGRQFSNSRSEMNVSTLELGDSALYLCASSLAGVARRTSEAFFGQGTRLTVV.

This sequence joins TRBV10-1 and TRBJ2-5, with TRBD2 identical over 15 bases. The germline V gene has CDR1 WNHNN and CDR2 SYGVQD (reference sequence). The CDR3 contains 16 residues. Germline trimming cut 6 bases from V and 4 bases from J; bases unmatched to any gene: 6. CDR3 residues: CASSTGLAGGPETQYF. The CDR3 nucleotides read TGCGCCAGCAGCACCGGACTAGCGGGGGGGCCAGAGACCCAGTACTTC.

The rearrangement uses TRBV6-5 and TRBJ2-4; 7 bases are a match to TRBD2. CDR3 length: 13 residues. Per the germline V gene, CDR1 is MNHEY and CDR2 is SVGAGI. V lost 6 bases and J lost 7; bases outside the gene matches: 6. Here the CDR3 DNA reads TGTGCCAGCAGCCTCATGCGGGGGAACATTCAGTACTTC. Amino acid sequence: CASSLMRGNIQYF.

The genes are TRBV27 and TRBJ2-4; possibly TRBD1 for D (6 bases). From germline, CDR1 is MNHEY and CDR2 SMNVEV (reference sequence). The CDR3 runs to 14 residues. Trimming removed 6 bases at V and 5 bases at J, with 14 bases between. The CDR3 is CASRMQGTENIQYF. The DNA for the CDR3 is TGTGCCAGCAGAATGCAGGGGACGGAAAACATTCAGTACTTC.

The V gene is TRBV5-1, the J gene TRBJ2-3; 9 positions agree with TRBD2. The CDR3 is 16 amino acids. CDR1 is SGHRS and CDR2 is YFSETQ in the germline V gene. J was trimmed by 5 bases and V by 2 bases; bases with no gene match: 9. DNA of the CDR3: TGCGCCAGCAGCTTTATTCTAGCGGGGTATGGAGATACGCAGTATTTT. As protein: CASSFILAGYGDTQYF.

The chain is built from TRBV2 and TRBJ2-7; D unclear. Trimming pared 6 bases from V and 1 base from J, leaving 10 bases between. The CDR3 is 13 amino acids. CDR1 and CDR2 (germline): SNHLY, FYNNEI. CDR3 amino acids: CASSATVSYEQYF. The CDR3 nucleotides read TGTGCCAGCAGCGCGACTGTGTCCTACGAGCAGTACTTC.

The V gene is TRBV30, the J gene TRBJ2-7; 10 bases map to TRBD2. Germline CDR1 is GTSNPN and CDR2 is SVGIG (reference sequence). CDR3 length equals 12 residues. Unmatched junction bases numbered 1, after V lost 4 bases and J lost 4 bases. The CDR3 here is CAWILAGYEQYF. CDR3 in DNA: TGTGCCTGGATACTAGCGGGGTACGAGCAGTACTTC.

The CDR3 sequence: CASSLAPRGRRGTEAFF. In DNA form, the CDR3 reads TGTGCCAGCAGCTTAGCTCCCAGGGGTAGGCGTGGCACTGAAGCTTTCTTT. The V gene is TRBV7-6, the J gene TRBJ1-1; weak D call: TRBD1 (6 bases). Germline V lookup: CDR1 SGHVS, CDR2 FNYEAQ. The CDR3 runs to 17 residues. Trimming shortened V by 0 bases and J by 4 bases, and 18 bases separated the two germline ends.

The CDR3 loop reads CAWSWTGGVYNSPLHF. In DNA form, the CDR3 reads TGTGCCTGGAGTTGGACAGGGGGCGTTTATAATTCACCCCTCCACTTT. The gene calls are TRBV30 and TRBJ1-6, with 11 bases lining up with TRBD1. Unmatched junction bases numbered 4, after V lost 2 bases and J lost 4 bases. This CDR3 is 16 amino acids long. The germline V gene has CDR1 GTSNPN and CDR2 SVGIG (reference sequence).

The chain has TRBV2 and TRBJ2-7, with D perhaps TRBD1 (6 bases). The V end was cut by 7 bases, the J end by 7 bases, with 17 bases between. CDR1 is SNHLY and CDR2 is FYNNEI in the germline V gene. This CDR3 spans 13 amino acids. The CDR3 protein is CASNPQGPWEQYF. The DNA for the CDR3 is TGTGCCAGCAACCCACAGGGCCCATGGGAGCAGTACTTC.

CDR3 loop: CASSSPGQGTYEQYF. In DNA, the CDR3 is TGTGCCAGCAGTTCCCCGGGACAGGGGACGTACGAGCAGTACTTC. The rearrangement uses TRBV28 and TRBJ2-7; 10 bases map to TRBD1. Germline values: CDR1 MDHEN, CDR2 SYDVKM. The V gene end was trimmed by 4 bases and the J gene end by 4 bases; junction bases not matched to a gene: 7. The CDR3 extends over 15 amino acids.

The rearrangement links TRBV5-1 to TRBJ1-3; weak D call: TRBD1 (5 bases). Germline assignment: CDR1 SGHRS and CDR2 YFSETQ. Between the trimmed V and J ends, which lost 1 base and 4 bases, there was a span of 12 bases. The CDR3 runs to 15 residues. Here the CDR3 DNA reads TGCGCCAGCAGCTTGAGCCCAGGGCAGGGAAACACCATATATTTT. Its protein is CASSLSPGQGNTIYF.

CDR3 sequence (DNA): TGTGCCAGCAGCTGGGCTCGGGGGGCGACCTCCTACAATGAGCAGTTCTTC. Its protein is CASSWARGATSYNEQFF. The chain combines TRBV5-8 with TRBJ2-1, with a tentative D call TRBD2 (7 bases). Trimming cost V 3 bases and J 0 bases, with 16 bases left between them. CDR3 size: 17 residues. Germline V gives CDR1 SGHTS, CDR2 YDEGEE. Using reference TRBV5-8 and TRBJ2-1 for the parts outside the CDR3, the full variable domain is EAGVTQSPTHLIKTRGQQATLRCSPISGHTSVYWYQQALGLGLQFLLWYDEGEERNRGNFPPRFSGRQFPNYSSELNVNALELEDSALYLCASSWARGATSYNEQFFGPGTRLTVL.

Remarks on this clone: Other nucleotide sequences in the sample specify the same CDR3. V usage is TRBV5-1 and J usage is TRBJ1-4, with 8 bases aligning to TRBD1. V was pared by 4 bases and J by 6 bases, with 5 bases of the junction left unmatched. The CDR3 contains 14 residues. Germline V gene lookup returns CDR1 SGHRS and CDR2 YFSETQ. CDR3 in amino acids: CASSLGQGDEKLFF. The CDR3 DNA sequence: TGCGCCAGCAGCCTCGGACAGGGAGATGAAAAACTGTTTTTT.

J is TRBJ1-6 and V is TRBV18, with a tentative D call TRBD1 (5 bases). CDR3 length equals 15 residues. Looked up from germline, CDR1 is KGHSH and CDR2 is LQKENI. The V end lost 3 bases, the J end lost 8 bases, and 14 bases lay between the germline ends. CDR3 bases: TGTGCCAGCTCACCTCTTTCAGGGTTCGATTCACCCCTCCACTTT. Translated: CASSPLSGFDSPLHF.

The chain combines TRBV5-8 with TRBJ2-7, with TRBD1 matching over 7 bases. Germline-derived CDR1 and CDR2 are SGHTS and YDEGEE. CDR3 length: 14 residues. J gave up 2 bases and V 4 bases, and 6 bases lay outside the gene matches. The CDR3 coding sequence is TGTGCCAGCAGCCGCCCGGGACAGACCTACGAGCAGTACTTC. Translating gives CASSRPGQTYEQYF.

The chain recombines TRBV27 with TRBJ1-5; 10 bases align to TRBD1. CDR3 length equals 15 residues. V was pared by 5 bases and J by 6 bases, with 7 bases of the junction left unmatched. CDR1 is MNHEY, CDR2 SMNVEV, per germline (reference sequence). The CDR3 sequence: CASSGQGVVSQPQHF. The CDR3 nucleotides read TGTGCCAGCAGTGGACAGGGGGTGGTGAGTCAGCCCCAGCATTTT.

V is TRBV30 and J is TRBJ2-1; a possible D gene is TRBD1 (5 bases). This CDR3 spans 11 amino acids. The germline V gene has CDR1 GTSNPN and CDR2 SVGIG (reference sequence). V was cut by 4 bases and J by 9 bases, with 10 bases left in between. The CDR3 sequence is CAWTRGIEQFF. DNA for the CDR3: TGTGCCTGGACAAGGGGAATTGAGCAGTTCTTC.

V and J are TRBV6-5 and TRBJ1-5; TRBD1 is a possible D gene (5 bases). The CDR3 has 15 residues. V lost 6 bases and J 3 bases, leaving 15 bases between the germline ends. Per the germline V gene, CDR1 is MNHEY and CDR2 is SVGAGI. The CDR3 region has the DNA TGTGCCAGCAGCCTAAGTTGGGGCCTCAATCAGCCCCAGCATTTT. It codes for CASSLSWGLNQPQHF.

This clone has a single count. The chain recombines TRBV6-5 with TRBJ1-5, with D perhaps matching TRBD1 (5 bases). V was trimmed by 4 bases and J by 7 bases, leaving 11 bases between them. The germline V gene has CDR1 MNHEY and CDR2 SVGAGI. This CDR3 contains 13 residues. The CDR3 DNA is TGTGCCAGCAGTTTAACAGGTACCCAGCCCCAGCATTTT. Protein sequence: CASSLTGTQPQHF.

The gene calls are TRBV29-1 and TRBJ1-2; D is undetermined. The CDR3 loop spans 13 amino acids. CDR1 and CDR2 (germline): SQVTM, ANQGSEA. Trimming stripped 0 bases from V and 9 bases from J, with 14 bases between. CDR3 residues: CSVEDWANQRYTF. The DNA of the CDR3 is TGCAGCGTTGAAGATTGGGCGAATCAACGCTACACCTTC.

CDR3 amino acids: CATSRSSGTREKLFF. Written as DNA, the CDR3 is TGTGCCACCAGCAGATCATCCGGGACACGGGAAAAACTGTTTTTT. The chain combines TRBV15 with TRBJ1-4, with D possibly matching TRBD1 (6 bases). The ends were cut back, 2 bases at V and 8 bases at J, with 15 bases in the middle. Germline values: CDR1 LNHNV, CDR2 YYDKDF (reference sequence). The CDR3 loop spans 15 amino acids.

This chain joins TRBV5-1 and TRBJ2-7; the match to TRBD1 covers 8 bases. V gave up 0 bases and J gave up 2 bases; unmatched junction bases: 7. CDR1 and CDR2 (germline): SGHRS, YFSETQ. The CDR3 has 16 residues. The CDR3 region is CASSLGPGQATYEQYF. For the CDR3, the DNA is TGCGCCAGCAGCTTGGGCCCGGGACAGGCGACCTACGAGCAGTACTTC.

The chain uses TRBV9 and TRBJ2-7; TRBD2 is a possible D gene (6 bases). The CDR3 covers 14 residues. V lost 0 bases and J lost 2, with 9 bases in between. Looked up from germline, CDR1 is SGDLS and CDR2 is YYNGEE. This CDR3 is CASSVEEGAYEQYF. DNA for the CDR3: TGTGCCAGCAGCGTAGAGGAGGGAGCCTACGAGCAGTACTTC.

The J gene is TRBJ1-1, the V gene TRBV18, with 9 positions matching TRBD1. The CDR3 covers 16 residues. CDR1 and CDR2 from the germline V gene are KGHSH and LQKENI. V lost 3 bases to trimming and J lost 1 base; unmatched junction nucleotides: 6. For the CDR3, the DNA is TGTGCCAGCTCACCGGCCGGGACAGGGTCGAACACTGAAGCTTTCTTT. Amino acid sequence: CASSPAGTGSNTEAFF.

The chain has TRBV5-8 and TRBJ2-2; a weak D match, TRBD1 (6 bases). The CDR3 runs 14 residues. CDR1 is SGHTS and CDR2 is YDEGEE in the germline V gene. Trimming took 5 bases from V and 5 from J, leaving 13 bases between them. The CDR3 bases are TGTGCCAGCAGGAGGACAGAACTTACCGGGGAGCTGTTTTTT. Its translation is CASRRTELTGELFF. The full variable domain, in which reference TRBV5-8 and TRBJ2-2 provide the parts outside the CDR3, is EAGVTQSPTHLIKTRGQQATLRCSPISGHTSVYWYQQALGLGLQFLLWYDEGEERNRGNFPPRFSGRQFPNYSSELNVNALELEDSALYLCASRRTELTGELFFGEGSRLTVL.

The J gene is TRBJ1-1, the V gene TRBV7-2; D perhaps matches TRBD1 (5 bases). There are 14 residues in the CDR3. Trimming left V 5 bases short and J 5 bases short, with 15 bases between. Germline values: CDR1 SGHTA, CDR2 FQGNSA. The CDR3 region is CASSPLGGETEAFF. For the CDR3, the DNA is TGTGCCAGCAGCCCGCTGGGGGGTGAGACTGAAGCTTTCTTT.

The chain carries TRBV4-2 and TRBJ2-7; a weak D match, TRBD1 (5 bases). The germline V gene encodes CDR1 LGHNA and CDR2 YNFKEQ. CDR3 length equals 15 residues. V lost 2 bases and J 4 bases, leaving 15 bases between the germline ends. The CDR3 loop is CASSQSVGVEYEQYF. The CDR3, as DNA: TGTGCCAGCAGCCAAAGCGTAGGGGTAGAGTACGAGCAGTACTTC.